One sample yielded the 26 T cell receptor beta chains listed below, sequenced in a study of cytomegalovirus exposure and HLA in healthy donors (dated by TCRdb to the late 2010s). The library was made by the immunoSEQ multiplex PCR assay. The multiplex PCR relied on a mix of 60 forward primers for TCR Vbeta segments and 13 reverse primers for TCR Jbeta segments. The table comes from immuneACCESS by way of TCRdb, which keeps in-frame sequences with V and J called. Part of the clones is missing from these tables; in studies checked, under half for an unresolved V gene and the rest for unknown reasons. For this sample the table gives about 180,000 clones, of which about 78% were detected only once. The ten largest clones add up to 5.7% of the sample. The specimen was PBMCs. All receptors come from a man in his forties in good health and CMV-seronegative.

This rearrangement joins TRBV10-3 to TRBJ1-2, with D possibly being TRBD1 (6 bases). This CDR3 has 15 amino acids. Germline assignment: CDR1 ENHRY and CDR2 SYGVKD. Between the trimmed V and J ends, which lost 10 bases and 7 bases, there was a span of 25 bases. The CDR3 loop reads CATNENRDTGSGYTF. The CDR3 nucleotides are TGTGCCACCAATGAAAATCGGGACACCGGGTCTGGCTACACCTTC.

This chain links TRBV2 with TRBJ2-6, with no clear D. V lost 6 bases and J 1 base, leaving 13 bases between the germline ends. Per the germline V gene, CDR1 is SNHLY and CDR2 is FYNNEI. The CDR3 is 16 residues long. CDR3 nucleotide sequence: TGTGCCAGCAGCGCACTACGGGTTTCTGGGGCCAACGTCCTGACTTTC. Amino acids: CASSALRVSGANVLTF.

This chain connects TRBV28 to TRBJ1-2; D is ambiguous. Trimming removed 7 bases at V and 5 bases at J, with 11 bases between. CDR1 and CDR2 from the germline V gene are MDHEN and SYDVKM. The length of the CDR3 is 12 residues. In nucleotides, the CDR3 is TGTGCCAGCATGAGAAAAGTGTATGGCTACACCTTC. As protein: CASMRKVYGYTF.

J is TRBJ1-5 and V is TRBV6-1; 10 bases align to TRBD1. This CDR3 comprises 17 residues. Trimming at V came to 4 bases and at J to 0 bases, leaving 6 bases not matched to a gene. Looked up from germline, CDR1 is MNHNS and CDR2 is SASEGT. Written as DNA, the CDR3 is TGTGCCAGCAGTGCCCGGGACAGGGGATATAGCAATCAGCCCCAGCATTTT. Translated: CASSARDRGYSNQPQHF.

The chain couples TRBV18 to TRBJ2-5; 7 positions match TRBD1. Unmatched junction bases numbered 8, after V lost 5 bases and J lost 5 bases. This CDR3 has 14 residues. In germline, CDR1 is KGHSH, CDR2 LQKENI. The CDR3 loop is CASSTDRASETQYF. Here the CDR3 DNA reads TGTGCCAGCTCAACTGACAGGGCATCGGAGACCCAGTACTTC.

The chain joins TRBV6-5 to TRBJ2-7, with 11 bases lining up with TRBD1. Germline CDR1 and CDR2: MNHEY and SVGAGI. CDR3 length equals 13 residues. V lost 9 bases, J lost 4 bases, and 5 bases stayed unmatched. The CDR3 loop reads CASGQGAGYEQYF. DNA for the CDR3: TGTGCCAGTGGACAGGGGGCCGGATACGAGCAGTACTTC.

The genes are TRBV30 and TRBJ2-1, with 11 bases aligning to TRBD1. With V trimmed by 5 bases and J by 8 bases, 2 bases remained unmatched. In germline, CDR1 is GTSNPN, CDR2 SVGIG (reference sequence). The CDR3 is 12 residues long. The CDR3: CAWGQGAHEQFF. The CDR3 DNA follows: TGTGCCTGGGGACAGGGGGCCCATGAGCAGTTCTTC.

The chain couples TRBV4-3 to TRBJ1-2; the match to TRBD1 covers 8 bases. After removal of 1 base from V and 1 base from J, the junction contained 11 bases not matched to a gene. Germline lookup yields CDR1 LGHNA and CDR2 YSLEER. There are 18 residues in the CDR3. The CDR3 here is CASSQVFDRGFDNYGYTF. The CDR3 region has the DNA TGCGCCAGCAGCCAAGTTTTTGACAGGGGATTCGATAACTATGGCTACACCTTC.

The V gene is TRBV6-1, the J gene TRBJ2-5; 7 nucleotides match TRBD2. The J segment lost 0 bases and the V segment lost 1 base, leaving 5 bases of the junction unmatched. Germline V gene sequence: CDR1 MNHNS, CDR2 SASEGT. CDR3 size: 16 residues. CDR3 nucleotide sequence: TGTGCCAGCAGTGAAGTGGGGGGAGGGTACCAAGAGACCCAGTACTTC. It specifies CASSEVGGGYQETQYF.

This chain joins TRBV5-1 and TRBJ2-1; TRBD2 agrees at 11 bases. The CDR3 contains 19 residues. Germline V gene lookup returns CDR1 SGHRS and CDR2 YFSETQ. The V gene end was trimmed by 4 bases and the J gene end by 3 bases; junction bases not matched to a gene: 15. This CDR3 is CASSPVVAGGPGFYNEQFF. CDR3 coding DNA: TGCGCCAGCAGCCCGGTTGTAGCGGGGGGGCCCGGGTTCTACAATGAGCAGTTCTTC.

The V and J genes are TRBV5-8 and TRBJ2-3, with D tentatively TRBD2 (5 bases). The ends were cut back, 3 bases at V and 4 bases at J, with 12 bases in the middle. The germline V gene encodes CDR1 SGHTS and CDR2 YDEGEE. This CDR3 has 14 amino acids. CDR3 bases: TGTGCCAGCAGCTGGGCCCGACTATCAGATACGCAGTATTTT. It encodes CASSWARLSDTQYF. The full variable domain, its missing parts supplied by reference TRBV5-8 and TRBJ2-3, is EAGVTQSPTHLIKTRGQQATLRCSPISGHTSVYWYQQALGLGLQFLLWYDEGEERNRGNFPPRFSGRQFPNYSSELNVNALELEDSALYLCASSWARLSDTQYFGPGTRLTVL.

This chain's CDR3 is CASSRGGGQTQYF. The CDR3 coding sequence is TGTGCCAGCAGCCGAGGCGGGGGACAGACCCAGTACTTC. The chain combines TRBV13 with TRBJ2-5; 7 positions match TRBD2. Germline loops: CDR1 PRHDT, CDR2 FYEKMQ (reference sequence). There are 13 residues in the CDR3. V gave up 5 bases and J gave up 6 bases; unmatched junction bases: 6.

The rearrangement uses TRBV2 and TRBJ1-2; D unclear. The CDR3 consists of 12 residues. Germline-derived CDR1 and CDR2 are SNHLY and FYNNEI. Trimming pared 4 bases from V and 8 bases from J, leaving 11 bases between. The CDR3, as DNA: TGTGCCAGCAGTGTAGGCCAGAGGGGCTACACCTTC. Protein product: CASSVGQRGYTF.

The gene calls are TRBV6-6 and TRBJ1-1; a weak D match, TRBD1 (6 bases). Between the trimmed V and J ends, which lost 0 bases and 3 bases, there was a span of 8 bases. The CDR3 loop spans 14 amino acids. Germline CDR1 is MNHNY and CDR2 is SVGAGI (reference sequence). In DNA, the CDR3 is TGTGCCAGCAGTTACTCACCAGGGGACACTGAAGCTTTCTTT. Protein sequence: CASSYSPGDTEAFF.

The V gene is TRBV18, the J gene TRBJ1-6; no definite D call. The CDR3 is 14 amino acids. With 6 bases removed from V and 9 bases from J, the gap between germline ends came to 15 bases. Germline CDR1 KGHSH, CDR2 LQKENI. The CDR3: CASSLEPDGSPLHF. CDR3 nucleotides: TGTGCCAGCTCGCTCGAACCAGATGGTTCACCCCTCCACTTT.

This clone was recorded only once. The V gene is TRBV11-3, the J gene TRBJ2-3; D is uncertain. This CDR3 comprises 14 residues. Germline V gives CDR1 SGHNT, CDR2 YENEEA. The ends were cut back, 0 bases at V and 1 base at J, with 5 bases in the middle. This chain's CDR3 is CASSLDGRTDTQYF. Here the CDR3 DNA reads TGTGCCAGCAGCTTAGATGGCCGCACAGATACGCAGTATTTT.

The chain joins TRBV4-3 to TRBJ2-4; D is unclear. V dropped 4 bases and J dropped 0 bases, with 10 bases sitting between them. Germline V gives CDR1 LGHNA, CDR2 YSLEER. CDR3 length: 15 residues. CDR3 in DNA: TGCGCCAGCAGCCGCGGTCCCCTAGCCAAAAACATTCAGTACTTC. As protein: CASSRGPLAKNIQYF.

This chain joins TRBV30 and TRBJ1-1; a weak D match, TRBD1 (6 bases). V gave up 2 bases and J gave up 8 bases, with 9 bases separating them. CDR3 length equals 11 residues. Per the germline V gene, CDR1 is GTSNPN and CDR2 is SVGIG (reference sequence). CDR3 amino acids: CAWSHGQEAFF. Here the CDR3 DNA reads TGTGCCTGGAGTCACGGACAGGAAGCTTTCTTT.

The chain employs TRBV5-6 and TRBJ1-4, with D perhaps matching TRBD1 (6 bases). CDR3 size: 17 residues. V gave up 0 bases and J gave up 5 bases, with 17 bases separating them. Germline CDR1 reads SGHDT; CDR2 reads YYEEEE. The CDR3 nucleotides are TGTGCCAGCAGCTTGGCCCTCAGTTACAGGGAGAATGAAAAACTGTTTTTT. The encoded protein is CASSLALSYRENEKLFF.

This chain joins TRBV6-1 and TRBJ1-2; D is undetermined. The CDR3 sequence is 13 residues long. Trimming took off 4 bases at V and 6 bases at J, with 12 bases between the two ends. Germline CDR1 is MNHNS and CDR2 is SASEGT. The CDR3 DNA follows: TGTGCCAGCAGTGCGGTGATTGGAGATGGCTACACCTTC. Its protein product is CASSAVIGDGYTF.

The rearrangement joins TRBV4-3 to TRBJ2-2; 11 bases are a match to TRBD1. J was trimmed by 6 bases and V by 0 bases; bases with no gene match: 3. CDR3 size: 16 residues. The germline CDR1 and CDR2 sequences are LGHNA and YSLEER. Written as DNA, the CDR3 is TGCGCCAGCAGCCAAGATTGGGGACAGGGGGCCGGGGAGCTGTTTTTT. The encoded protein is CASSQDWGQGAGELFF.

The rearrangement links TRBV30 to TRBJ2-1, with TRBD2 matching 11 bases. The V segment lost 1 base and the J segment 8 bases; nucleotides outside the gene matches: 7. Germline loops: CDR1 GTSNPN, CDR2 SVGIG (reference sequence). The CDR3 totals 15 residues. In DNA form, the CDR3 reads TGTGCCTGGAGTGGTGCTAGCGGGGGGACATATGAGCAGTTCTTC. The encoded protein is CAWSGASGGTYEQFF.

This chain links TRBV7-9 with TRBJ2-2, with 7 positions matching TRBD1. CDR1 SEHNR and CDR2 FQNEAQ come from the germline V gene (reference sequence). With V trimmed by 5 bases and J by 4 bases, 7 bases remained unmatched. This CDR3 has 15 amino acids. This chain's CDR3 is CASSPGGVGTGELFF. CDR3 nucleotides: TGTGCCAGCAGCCCAGGGGGAGTGGGCACCGGGGAGCTGTTTTTT.

In its sample, this clone was seen a few times. V gene TRBV6-6 combines with J gene TRBJ2-3; D might be TRBD2 (6 bases). Germline-derived CDR1 and CDR2 are MNHNY and SVGAGI (reference sequence). Trimming took off 8 bases at V and 5 bases at J, with 11 bases between the two ends. This CDR3 is built from 12 residues. The CDR3 reads CASSRDGDTQYF. CDR3 bases: TGTGCCAGCTCGCGGGATGGAGATACGCAGTATTTT.

The chain has TRBV30 and TRBJ2-1, with TRBD2 matching over 8 bases. The germline V gene encodes CDR1 GTSNPN and CDR2 SVGIG (reference sequence). Unmatched junction bases numbered 11, after V lost 4 bases and J lost 15 bases. The CDR3 spans 12 residues. DNA of the CDR3: TGTGCCTGGACGGAGACTAGCGATCTTTGGTTCTTC. This gives the protein CAWTETSDLWFF.

The chain employs TRBV6-5 and TRBJ1-2; 10 nucleotides line up with TRBD1. CDR3 size: 14 residues. Germline CDR1 MNHEY, CDR2 SVGAGI. The V segment lost 6 bases and the J segment 4 bases; nucleotides outside the gene matches: 5. The CDR3, as DNA: TGTGCCAGCAGCCGACAGGGGGCAGGCTATGGCTACACCTTC. As protein: CASSRQGAGYGYTF.